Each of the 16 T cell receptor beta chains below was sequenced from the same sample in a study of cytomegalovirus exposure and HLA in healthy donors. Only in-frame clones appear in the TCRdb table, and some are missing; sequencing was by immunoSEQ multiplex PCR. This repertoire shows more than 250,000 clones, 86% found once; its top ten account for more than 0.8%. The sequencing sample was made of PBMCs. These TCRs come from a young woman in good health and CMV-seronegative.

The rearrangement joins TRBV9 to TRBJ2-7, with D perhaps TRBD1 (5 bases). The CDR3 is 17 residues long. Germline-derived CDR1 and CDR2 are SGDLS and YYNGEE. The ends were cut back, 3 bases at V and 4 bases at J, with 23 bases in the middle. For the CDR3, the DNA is TGTGCCAGCAGCGAGGGGCCCTCGCACCGAATGTTTTACGAGCAGTACTTC. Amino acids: CASSEGPSHRMFYEQYF.

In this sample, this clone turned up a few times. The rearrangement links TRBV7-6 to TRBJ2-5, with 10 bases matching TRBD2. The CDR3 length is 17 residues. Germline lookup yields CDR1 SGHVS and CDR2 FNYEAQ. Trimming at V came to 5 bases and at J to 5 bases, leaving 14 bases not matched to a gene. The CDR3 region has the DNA TGTGCCAGCAGCCAGCGGTCGGCTAGCGGGAGTCGGGAGACCCAGTACTTC. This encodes CASSQRSASGSRETQYF.

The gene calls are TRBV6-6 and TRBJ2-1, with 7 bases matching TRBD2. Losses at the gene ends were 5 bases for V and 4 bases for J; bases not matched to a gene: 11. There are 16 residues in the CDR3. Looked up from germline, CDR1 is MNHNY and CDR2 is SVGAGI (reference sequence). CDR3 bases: TGTGCCAGCAGTCACCTGGGGGGGGGAGGATACAATGAGCAGTTCTTC. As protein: CASSHLGGGGYNEQFF.

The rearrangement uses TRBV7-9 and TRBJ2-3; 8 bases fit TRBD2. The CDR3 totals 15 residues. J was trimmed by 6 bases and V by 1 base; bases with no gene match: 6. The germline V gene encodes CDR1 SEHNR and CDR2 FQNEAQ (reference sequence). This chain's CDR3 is CASSLVGTRGDTQYF. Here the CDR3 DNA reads TGTGCCAGCAGCTTAGTGGGGACTAGAGGGGATACGCAGTATTTT.

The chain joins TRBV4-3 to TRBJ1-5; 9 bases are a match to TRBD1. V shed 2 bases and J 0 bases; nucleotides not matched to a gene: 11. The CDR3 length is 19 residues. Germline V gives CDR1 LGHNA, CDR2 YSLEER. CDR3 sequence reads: CASSQTAGTGTYSNQPQHF. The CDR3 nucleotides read TGCGCCAGCAGCCAAACTGCCGGGACAGGGACATATAGCAATCAGCCCCAGCATTTT.

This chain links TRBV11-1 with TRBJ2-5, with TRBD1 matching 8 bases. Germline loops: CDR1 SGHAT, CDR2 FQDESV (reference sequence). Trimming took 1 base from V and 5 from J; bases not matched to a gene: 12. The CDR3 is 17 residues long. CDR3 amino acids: CASSLGLRDRFLETQYF. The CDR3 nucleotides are TGTGCCAGCAGCTTAGGCCTCCGGGACAGGTTCTTGGAGACCCAGTACTTC. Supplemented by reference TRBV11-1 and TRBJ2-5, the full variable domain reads EAEVAQSPRYKITEKSQAVAFWCDPISGHATLYWYRQILGQGPELLVQFQDESVVDDSQLPKDRFSAERLKGVDSTLKIQPAELGDSAMYLCASSLGLRDRFLETQYFGPGTRLLVL.

The CDR3 DNA reads TGTGCCAGCAGTCCTTACGGGACAGGGGGCCCAGATACGCAGTATTTT. The encoded protein is CASSPYGTGGPDTQYF. The chain is built from TRBV27 and TRBJ2-3; the match to TRBD1 covers 12 bases. After removal of 5 bases from V and 4 bases from J, the junction contained 7 bases not matched to a gene. The length of the CDR3 is 16 residues. Germline lookup yields CDR1 MNHEY and CDR2 SMNVEV (reference sequence).

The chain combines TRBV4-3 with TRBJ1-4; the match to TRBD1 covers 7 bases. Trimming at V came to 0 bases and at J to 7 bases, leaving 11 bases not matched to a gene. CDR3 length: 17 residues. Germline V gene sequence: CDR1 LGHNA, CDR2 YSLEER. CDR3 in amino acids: CASSQENRGRGGEKLFF. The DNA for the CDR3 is TGCGCCAGCAGCCAAGAAAACAGGGGCAGGGGTGGTGAAAAACTGTTTTTT.

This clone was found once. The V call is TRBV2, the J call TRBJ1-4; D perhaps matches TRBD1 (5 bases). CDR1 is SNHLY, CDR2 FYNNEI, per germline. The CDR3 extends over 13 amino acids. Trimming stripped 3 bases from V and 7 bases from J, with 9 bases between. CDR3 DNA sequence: TGTGCCAGCAGTGAGGGGCATGGTGAAAAACTGTTTTTT. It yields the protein CASSEGHGEKLFF.

The CDR3 region has the DNA TGTGCCAGCCGGCTAGCCTCCTACAATGAGCAGTTCTTC. It specifies CASRLASYNEQFF. This rearrangement joins TRBV2 to TRBJ2-1; TRBD2 is a possible D gene (5 bases). The CDR3 sequence is 13 residues long. V lost 8 bases to trimming and J lost 0 bases, with 8 bases between them. Looked up from germline, CDR1 is SNHLY and CDR2 is FYNNEI.

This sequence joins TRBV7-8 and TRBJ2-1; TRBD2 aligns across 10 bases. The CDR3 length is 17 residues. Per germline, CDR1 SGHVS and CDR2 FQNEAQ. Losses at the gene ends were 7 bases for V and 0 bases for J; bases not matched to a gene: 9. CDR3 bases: TGTGCCAGCAAAAAGACTAGCGGGTGGAGCTCCTACAATGAGCAGTTCTTC. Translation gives CASKKTSGWSSYNEQFF. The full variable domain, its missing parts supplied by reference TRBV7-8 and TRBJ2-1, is GAGVSQSPRYKVAKRGQDVALRCDPISGHVSLFWYQQALGQGPEFLTYFQNEAQLDKSGLPSDRFFAERPEGSVSTLKIQRTQQEDSAVYLCASKKTSGWSSYNEQFFGPGTRLTVL.

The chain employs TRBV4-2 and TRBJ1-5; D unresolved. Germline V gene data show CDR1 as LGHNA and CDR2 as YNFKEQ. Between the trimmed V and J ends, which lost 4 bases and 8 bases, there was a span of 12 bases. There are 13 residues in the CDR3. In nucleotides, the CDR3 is TGTGCCAGCAGCCTAGGACGGAGGAAGCCCCAGCATTTT. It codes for CASSLGRRKPQHF.

The CDR3 region is CATSRDRSGGLAGARETQYF. The DNA of the CDR3 is TGTGCCACCAGCAGAGACAGGTCAGGGGGACTAGCGGGAGCACGGGAGACCCAGTACTTC. The chain combines TRBV15 with TRBJ2-5; TRBD2 matches 14 bases. CDR3 size: 20 residues. Germline values: CDR1 LNHNV, CDR2 YYDKDF (reference sequence). V dropped 0 bases and J dropped 5; count of bases not matched to a gene: 14.

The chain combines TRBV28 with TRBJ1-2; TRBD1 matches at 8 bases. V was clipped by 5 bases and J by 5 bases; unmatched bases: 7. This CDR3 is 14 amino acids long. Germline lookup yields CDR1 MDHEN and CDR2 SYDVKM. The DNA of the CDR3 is TGTGCCAGCAGTGGGGACAGGTTCCCGTATGGCTACACCTTC. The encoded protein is CASSGDRFPYGYTF.

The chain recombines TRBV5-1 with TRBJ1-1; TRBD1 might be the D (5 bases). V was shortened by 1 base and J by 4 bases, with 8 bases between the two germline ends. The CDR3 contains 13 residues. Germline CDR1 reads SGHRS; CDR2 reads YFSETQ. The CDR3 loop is CASSLMGGTEAFF. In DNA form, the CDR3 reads TGCGCCAGCAGCTTGATGGGGGGCACTGAAGCTTTCTTT.

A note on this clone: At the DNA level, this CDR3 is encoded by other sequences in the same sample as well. CDR3 in amino acids: CASSSGQGPYEQYF. In DNA, the CDR3 is TGTGCCAGCAGTTCCGGACAGGGTCCCTACGAGCAGTACTTC. V gene TRBV28 combines with J gene TRBJ2-7; 8 bases are a match to TRBD1. This CDR3 has 14 amino acids. V trimming: 4 bases; J trimming: 2 bases; junction bases outside the gene matches: 4. Germline V gives CDR1 MDHEN, CDR2 SYDVKM.